This T cell receptor (beta chain) comes out of a study of regulatory T cells in long-lasting Graves disease. Study at large: Persistent cases took antithyroid drugs over 5 years and stayed TSH receptor antibody positive.

Whole-study findings and limits: Persistent disease preferred TRBV28, TRBJ1-2 and TRBJ2-5; new disease, TRBV20-1 and TRBJ2-1. Relative to newly diagnosed Graves' patients, persistent ones had lower TCR diversity.

Library construction for TCR beta used iRepertoire HTBI primers and Arm-PCR of CDR3 regions. TCRdb re-analysed the multiplex PCR reads in MiXCR, keeping a single row per CDR3 protein. The sample gives fewer than 450,000 distinct CDR3 sequences, roughly a quarter of which show up once; about 27% is in the top ten. Time point in this sample: persistent/refractory GD, antithyroid drugs over 5 years with positive TRAb. From PBMCs, RNA was extracted and then used to make the TCR library. The length of the CDR3 is 14 residues. Trimming took off 0 bases at V and 7 bases at J, with 13 bases between the two ends. CDR1 is SGHRS, CDR2 YFSETQ, per germline. In this sample, this clonotype turned up a few times. Its antigen is not identified.

The sequencing used peripheral blood mononuclear cells (PBMCs), collected when the disease was refractory, from a patient treated with antithyroid drugs. This sequence was found in a female donor with Graves disease. J is TRBJ1-1 and V is TRBV5-1; D gene unclear. CDR3 protein: CASSLETYKIEAFF. The CDR3 DNA reads TGCGCCAGCAGCTTGGAAACCTACAAGATTGAAGCTTTCTTT.